This TCR beta chain stems from a study of blood T cell repertoires in COVID-19. This clone has just one count. In the source study's methods: Estimated nucleated cell counts came from reference gene primer amplification. Sequencing was performed with immunoSEQ multiplex PCR; in TCRdb, only in-frame clones are kept and a portion is missing. That table furnishes V, J and clone size, whereas the DNA furnished D and trimming. The profile covers some 250,000 clones, with around 86% appearing a single time and 2.5% to 3.5% taken by the ten largest. The CDR3 covers 13 residues. Trimming removed 11 bases at V and 10 bases at J, with 21 bases between. The germline V gene encodes CDR1 LNHNV and CDR2 YYDKDF (reference sequence).

Sequences were obtained from peripheral blood. This TCR came from a woman aged 25-40 years who had recovered from COVID-19. The chain carries TRBV15 and TRBJ2-1; D possibly corresponds to TRBD2 (6 bases). The CDR3 DNA follows: TGTGCCGCCCGGGACTCCCGGAATCGCGAGCAGTTCTTC. Residues: CAARDSRNREQFF.